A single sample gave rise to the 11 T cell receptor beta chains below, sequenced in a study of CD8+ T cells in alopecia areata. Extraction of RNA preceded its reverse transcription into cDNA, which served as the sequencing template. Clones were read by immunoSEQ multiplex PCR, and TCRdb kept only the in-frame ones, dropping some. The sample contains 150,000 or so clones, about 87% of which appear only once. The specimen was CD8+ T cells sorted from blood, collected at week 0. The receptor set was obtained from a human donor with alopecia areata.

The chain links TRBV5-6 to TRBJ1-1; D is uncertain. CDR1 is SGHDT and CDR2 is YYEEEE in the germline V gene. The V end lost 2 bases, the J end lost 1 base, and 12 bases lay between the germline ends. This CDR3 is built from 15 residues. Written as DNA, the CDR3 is TGTGCCAGCAGCTTTGTCAAATACGGGAACACTGAAGCTTTCTTT. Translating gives CASSFVKYGNTEAFF.

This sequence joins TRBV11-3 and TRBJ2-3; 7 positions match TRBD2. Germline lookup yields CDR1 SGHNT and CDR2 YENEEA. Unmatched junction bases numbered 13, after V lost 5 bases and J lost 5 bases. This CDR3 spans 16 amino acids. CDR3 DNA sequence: TGTGCCAGCAGCCCGGGGGAGGGACTACTTGGAGATACGCAGTATTTT. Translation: CASSPGEGLLGDTQYF.

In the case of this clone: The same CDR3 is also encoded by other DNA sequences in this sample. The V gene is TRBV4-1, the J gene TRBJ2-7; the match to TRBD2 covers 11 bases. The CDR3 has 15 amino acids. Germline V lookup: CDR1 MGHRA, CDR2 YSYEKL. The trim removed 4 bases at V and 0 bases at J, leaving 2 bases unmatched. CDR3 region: CASSPTSGISYEQYF. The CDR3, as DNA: TGCGCCAGCAGCCCGACTAGCGGGATCTCCTACGAGCAGTACTTC.

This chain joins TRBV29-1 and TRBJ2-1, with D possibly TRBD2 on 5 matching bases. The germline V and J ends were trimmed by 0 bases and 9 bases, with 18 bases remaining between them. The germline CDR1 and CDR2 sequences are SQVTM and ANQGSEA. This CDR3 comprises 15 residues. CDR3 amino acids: CSVEDPARSAGEQFF. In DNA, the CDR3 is TGCAGCGTTGAAGATCCAGCCAGGTCGGCGGGTGAGCAGTTCTTC.

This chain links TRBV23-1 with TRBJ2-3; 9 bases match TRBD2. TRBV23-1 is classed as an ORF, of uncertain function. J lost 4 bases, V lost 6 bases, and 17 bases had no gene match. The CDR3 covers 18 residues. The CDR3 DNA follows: TGCGCCAGCAGCCTTCCCGGCGGGAGGGGACTCGTGCCAGATACGCAGTATTTT. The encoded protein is CASSLPGGRGLVPDTQYF.

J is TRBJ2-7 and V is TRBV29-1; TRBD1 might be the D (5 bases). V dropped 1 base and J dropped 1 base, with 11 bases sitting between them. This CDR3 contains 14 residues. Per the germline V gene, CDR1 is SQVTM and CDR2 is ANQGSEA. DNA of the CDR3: TGCAGCGTTGAAGGGCTGGCAGGGTCCTACGAGCAGTACTTC. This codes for CSVEGLAGSYEQYF.

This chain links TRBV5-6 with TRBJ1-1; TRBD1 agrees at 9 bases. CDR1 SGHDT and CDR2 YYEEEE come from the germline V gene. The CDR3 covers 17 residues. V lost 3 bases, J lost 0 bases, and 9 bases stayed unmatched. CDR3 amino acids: CASSYGTGLVLNTEAFF. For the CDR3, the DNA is TGTGCCAGCAGCTATGGGACAGGGTTGGTCTTGAACACTGAAGCTTTCTTT. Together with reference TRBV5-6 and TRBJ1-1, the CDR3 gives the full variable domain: DAGVTQSPTHLIKTRGQQVTLRCSPKSGHDTVSWYQQALGQGPQFIFQYYEEEERQRGNFPDRFSGHQFPNYSSELNVNALLLGDSALYLCASSYGTGLVLNTEAFFGQGTRLTVV.

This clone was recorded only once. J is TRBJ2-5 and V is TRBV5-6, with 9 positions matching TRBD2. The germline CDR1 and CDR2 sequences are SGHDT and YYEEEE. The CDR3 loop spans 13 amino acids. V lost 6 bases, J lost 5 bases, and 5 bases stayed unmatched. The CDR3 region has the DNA TGTGCCAGCACCTTAGCGGGAGAGGAGACCCAGTACTTC. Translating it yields CASTLAGEETQYF.

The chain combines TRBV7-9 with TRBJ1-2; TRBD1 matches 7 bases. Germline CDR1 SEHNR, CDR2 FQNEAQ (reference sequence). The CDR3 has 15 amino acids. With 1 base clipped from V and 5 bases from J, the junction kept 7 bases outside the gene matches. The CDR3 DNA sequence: TGTGCCAGCAGCTTAGGACAGGGTGTGCTGTATGGCTACACCTTC. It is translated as CASSLGQGVLYGYTF.

The CDR3 protein is CAWDVGASYNEQFF. The CDR3 nucleotides read TGTGCCTGGGATGTCGGGGCTTCTTACAATGAGCAGTTCTTC. This rearrangement joins TRBV30 to TRBJ2-1; possibly TRBD1 or TRBD2 for D (5 bases each). V shed 5 bases and J shed 4 bases, with 15 bases lying between them. This CDR3 has 14 amino acids. Germline loops: CDR1 GTSNPN, CDR2 SVGIG (reference sequence).

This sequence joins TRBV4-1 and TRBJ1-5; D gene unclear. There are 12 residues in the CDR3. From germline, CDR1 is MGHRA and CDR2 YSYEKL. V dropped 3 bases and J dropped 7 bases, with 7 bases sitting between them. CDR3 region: CASSHLGQPQHF. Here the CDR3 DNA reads TGCGCCAGCAGCCACCTAGGACAGCCCCAGCATTTT.